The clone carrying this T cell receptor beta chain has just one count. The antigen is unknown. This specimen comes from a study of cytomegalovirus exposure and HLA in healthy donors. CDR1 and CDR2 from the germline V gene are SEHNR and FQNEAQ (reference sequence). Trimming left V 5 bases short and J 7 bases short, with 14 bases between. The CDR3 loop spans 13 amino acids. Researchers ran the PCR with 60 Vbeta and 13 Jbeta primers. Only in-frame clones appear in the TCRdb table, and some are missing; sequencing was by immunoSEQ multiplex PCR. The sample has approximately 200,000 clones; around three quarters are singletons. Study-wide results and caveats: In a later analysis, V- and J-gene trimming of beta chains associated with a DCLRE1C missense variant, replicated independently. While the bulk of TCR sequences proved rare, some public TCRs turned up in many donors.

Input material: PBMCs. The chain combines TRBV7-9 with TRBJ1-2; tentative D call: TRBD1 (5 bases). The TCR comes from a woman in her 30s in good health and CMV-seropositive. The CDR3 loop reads CASSLVGLLGYTF. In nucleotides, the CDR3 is TGTGCCAGCAGCCTCGTGGGGCTGCTTGGCTACACCTTC.